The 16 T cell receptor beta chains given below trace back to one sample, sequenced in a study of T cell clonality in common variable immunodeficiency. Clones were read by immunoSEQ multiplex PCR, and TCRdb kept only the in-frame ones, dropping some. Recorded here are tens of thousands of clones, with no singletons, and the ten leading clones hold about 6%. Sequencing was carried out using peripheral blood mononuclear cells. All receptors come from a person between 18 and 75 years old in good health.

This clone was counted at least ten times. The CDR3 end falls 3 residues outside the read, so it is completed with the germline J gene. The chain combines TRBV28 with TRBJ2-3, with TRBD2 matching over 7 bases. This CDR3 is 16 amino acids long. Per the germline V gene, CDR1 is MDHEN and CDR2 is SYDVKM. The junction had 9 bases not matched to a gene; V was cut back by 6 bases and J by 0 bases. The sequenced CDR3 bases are TGTGCCAGCAGCTGGGGATCGGGGGGAAGCACAGATACG. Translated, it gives CASSWGSGGSTDT. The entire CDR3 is CASSWGSGGSTDTQYF. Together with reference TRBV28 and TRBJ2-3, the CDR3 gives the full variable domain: DVKVTQSSRYLVKRTGEKVFLECVQDMDHENMFWYRQDPGLGLRLIYFSYDVKMKEKGDIPEGYSVSREKKERFSLILESASTNQTSMYLCASSWGSGGSTDTQYFGPGTRLTVL.

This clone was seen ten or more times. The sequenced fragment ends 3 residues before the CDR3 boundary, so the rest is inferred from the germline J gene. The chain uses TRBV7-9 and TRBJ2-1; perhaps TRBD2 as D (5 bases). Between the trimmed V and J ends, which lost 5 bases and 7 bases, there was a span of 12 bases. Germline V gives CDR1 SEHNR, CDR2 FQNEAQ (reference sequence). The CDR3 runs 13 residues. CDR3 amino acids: CASSGYDYNEQFF. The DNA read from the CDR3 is TGTGCCAGCAGCGGGTACGACTATAATGAG.

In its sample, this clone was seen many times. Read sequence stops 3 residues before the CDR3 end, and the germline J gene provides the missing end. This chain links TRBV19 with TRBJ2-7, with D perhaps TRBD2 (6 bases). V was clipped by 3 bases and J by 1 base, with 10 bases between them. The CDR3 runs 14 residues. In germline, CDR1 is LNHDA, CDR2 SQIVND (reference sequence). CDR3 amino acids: CASSIGGWSYEQYF. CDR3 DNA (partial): TGTGCCAGTAGTATTGGAGGGTGGTCCTACGAG.

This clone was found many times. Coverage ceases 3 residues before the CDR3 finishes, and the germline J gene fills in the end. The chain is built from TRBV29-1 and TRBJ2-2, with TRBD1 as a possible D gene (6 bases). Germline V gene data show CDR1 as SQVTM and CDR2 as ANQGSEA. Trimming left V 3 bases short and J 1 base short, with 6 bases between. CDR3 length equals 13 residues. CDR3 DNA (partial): TGCAGCGTTGACAGGGGGAACACCGGGGAG. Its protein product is CSVDRGNTGE. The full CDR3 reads CSVDRGNTGELFF.

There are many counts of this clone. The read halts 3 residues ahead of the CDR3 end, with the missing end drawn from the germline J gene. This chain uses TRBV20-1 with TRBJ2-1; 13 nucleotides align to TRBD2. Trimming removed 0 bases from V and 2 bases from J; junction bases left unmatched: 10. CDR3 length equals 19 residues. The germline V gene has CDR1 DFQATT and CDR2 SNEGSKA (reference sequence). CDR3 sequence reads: CSARDQTSGGIFAYNEQFF. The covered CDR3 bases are TGCAGTGCTAGAGACCAGACTAGCGGGGGGATTTTTGCCTACAATGAG.

The covered CDR3 bases are TGTGCCAGCAGTGAAAAGGGCAGCTATGGC. Translating gives CASSEKGSYG. The full CDR3 protein is CASSEKGSYGYTF. J is TRBJ1-2 and V is TRBV6-1; D not resolved. The CDR3 is cut off 3 residues early in the read; its end comes from the germline J gene. From germline, CDR1 is MNHNS and CDR2 SASEGT. The V end lost 2 bases, the J end lost 4 bases, and 8 bases lay between the germline ends. CDR3 length equals 13 residues.

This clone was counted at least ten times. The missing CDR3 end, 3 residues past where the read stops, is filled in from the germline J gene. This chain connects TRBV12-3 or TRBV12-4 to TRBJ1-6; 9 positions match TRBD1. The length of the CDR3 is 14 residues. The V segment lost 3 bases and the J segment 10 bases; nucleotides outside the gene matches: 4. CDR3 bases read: TGTGCCAGCAGTTTTCGTACAGGGGGCTCACCC. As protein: CASSFRTGGSP. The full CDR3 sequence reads CASSFRTGGSPLHF.

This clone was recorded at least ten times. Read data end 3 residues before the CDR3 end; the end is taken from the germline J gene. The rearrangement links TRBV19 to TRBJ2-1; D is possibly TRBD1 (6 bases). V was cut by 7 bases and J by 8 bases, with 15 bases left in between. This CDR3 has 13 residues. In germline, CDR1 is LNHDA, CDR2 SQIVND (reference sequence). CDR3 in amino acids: CASTWGRGYEQFF. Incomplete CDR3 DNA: TGTGCCAGTACCTGGGGCAGGGGATATGAG.

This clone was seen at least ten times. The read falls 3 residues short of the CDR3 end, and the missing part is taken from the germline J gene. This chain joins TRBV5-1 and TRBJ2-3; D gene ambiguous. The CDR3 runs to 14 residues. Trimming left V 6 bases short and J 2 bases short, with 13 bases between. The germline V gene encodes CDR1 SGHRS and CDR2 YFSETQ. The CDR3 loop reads CASTLGSITDTQYF. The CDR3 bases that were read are TGCGCCAGCACCCTGGGCAGTATCACAGATACG.

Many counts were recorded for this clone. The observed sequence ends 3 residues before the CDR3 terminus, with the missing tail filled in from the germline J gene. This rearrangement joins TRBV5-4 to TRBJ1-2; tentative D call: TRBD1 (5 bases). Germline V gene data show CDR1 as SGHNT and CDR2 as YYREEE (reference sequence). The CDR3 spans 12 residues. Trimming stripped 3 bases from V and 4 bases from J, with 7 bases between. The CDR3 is CASSSDSYGYTF. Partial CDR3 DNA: TGTGCCAGCAGCTCTGACAGCTATGGC.

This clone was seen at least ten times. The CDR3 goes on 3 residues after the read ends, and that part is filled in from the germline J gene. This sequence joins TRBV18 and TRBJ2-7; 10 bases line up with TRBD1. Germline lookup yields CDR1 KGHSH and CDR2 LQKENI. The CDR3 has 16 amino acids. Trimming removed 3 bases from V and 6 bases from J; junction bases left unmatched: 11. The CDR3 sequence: CASSPLGTGESGEQYF. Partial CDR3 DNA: TGTGCCAGCTCACCCCTCGGGACAGGGGAATCCGGCGAG.

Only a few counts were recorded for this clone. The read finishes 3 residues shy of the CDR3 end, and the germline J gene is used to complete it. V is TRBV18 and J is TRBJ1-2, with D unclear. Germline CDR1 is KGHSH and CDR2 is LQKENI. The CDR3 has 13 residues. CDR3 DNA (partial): TGTGCCAGCTCACCAACAGAATCGACCCAC. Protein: CASSPTESTH. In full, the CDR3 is CASSPTESTHYTF.

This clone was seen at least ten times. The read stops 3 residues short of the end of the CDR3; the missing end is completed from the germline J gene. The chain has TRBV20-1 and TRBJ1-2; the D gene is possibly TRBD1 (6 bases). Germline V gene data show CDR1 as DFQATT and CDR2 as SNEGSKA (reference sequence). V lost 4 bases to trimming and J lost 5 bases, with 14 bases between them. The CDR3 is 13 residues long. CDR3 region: CSAKRQDSYGYTF. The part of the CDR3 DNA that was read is TGCAGTGCTAAACGACAGGATTCTTATGGC.

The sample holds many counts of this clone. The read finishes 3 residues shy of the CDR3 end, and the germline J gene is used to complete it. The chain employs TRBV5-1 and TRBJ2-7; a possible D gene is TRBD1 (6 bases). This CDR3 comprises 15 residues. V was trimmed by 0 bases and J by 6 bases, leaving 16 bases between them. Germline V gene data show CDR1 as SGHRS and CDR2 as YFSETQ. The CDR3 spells CASSLETGSRSEQYF. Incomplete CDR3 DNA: TGCGCCAGCAGCTTGGAGACAGGCTCCCGCTCCGAG.

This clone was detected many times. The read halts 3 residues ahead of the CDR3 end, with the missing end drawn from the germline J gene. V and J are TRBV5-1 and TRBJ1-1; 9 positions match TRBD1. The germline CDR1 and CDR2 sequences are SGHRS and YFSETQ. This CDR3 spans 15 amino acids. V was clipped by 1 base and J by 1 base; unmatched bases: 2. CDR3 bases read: TGCGCCAGCAGCTTGCGGACAGGGGCGAACACTGAA. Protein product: CASSLRTGANTE. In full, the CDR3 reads CASSLRTGANTEAFF.

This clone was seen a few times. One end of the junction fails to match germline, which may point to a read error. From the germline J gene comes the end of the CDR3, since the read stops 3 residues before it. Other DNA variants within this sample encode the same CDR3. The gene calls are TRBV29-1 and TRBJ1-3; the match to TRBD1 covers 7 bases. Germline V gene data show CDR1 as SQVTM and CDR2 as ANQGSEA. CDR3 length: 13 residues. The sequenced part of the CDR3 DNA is TGCAGCGTCCGCCTAGGGGGCGGAAACACG. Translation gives CSVRLGGGNT. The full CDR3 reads CSVRLGGGNTIYF.